This T cell receptor (beta chain) was sequenced for a study of blood T cell repertoires in COVID-19. Background on the study: Italy, Spain and the United States were the sources of the convalescent and acute COVID-19 samples.

Per the original data handling: Amplification with reference gene primers provided the estimates of nucleated cell counts. Only in-frame clones appear in the TCRdb table, and some are missing; sequencing was by immunoSEQ multiplex PCR. That table supplies the V and J calls and clone size; D and trimming were determined from the DNA. The sample yields roughly 250,000 clones, over 65% seen once. CDR3 length: 15 amino acids. V lost 0 bases to trimming and J lost 10 bases, with 18 bases between them. Germline V gene data show CDR1 as LGHNA and CDR2 as YNFKEQ. The TCR originated in a woman older than 75 with acute or convalescent COVID-19. This chain joins TRBV4-2 and TRBJ1-1; D is perhaps TRBD1 (6 bases). Sequences were obtained from peripheral blood. The CDR3 DNA reads TGTGCCAGCAGCCAAGAGATAGGCAGGGGAACGGGAGCTTTCTTT. As protein: CASSQEIGRGTGAFF.